The 17 T cell receptor beta chains below were found in one sample sequenced in a study of blood T cells in healthy people across ages. The use of a sample-barcoded 5' primer and a J-beta primer mix characterized a second PCR of roughly 6 to 11 cycles. TCRdb recomputed calls from the 5' RACE reads with MiXCR, one row per CDR3 protein. Altogether over 1,500,000 distinct CDR3 sequences are present, around half being singletons, with the ten largest covering less than 2.5%. The sample comprised blood. These receptors were collected from a woman between 40 and 50 years old in good health.

The chain joins TRBV12-3 or TRBV12-4 to TRBJ2-1; 7 nucleotides match TRBD1. V was clipped by 6 bases and J by 2 bases; unmatched bases: 7. The CDR3 has 15 residues. The DNA for the CDR3 is TGTGCCAGCAGGAGAAGACAGGGAACCTACAATGAGCAGTTCTTC. Its protein is CASRRRQGTYNEQFF.

CDR3 sequence reads: CASSSGGAKTSYGYTF. DNA for the CDR3: TGTGCCAGCAGTTCAGGGGGCGCAAAAACGTCCTATGGCTACACCTTC. The rearrangement joins TRBV12-3 or TRBV12-4 to TRBJ1-2, with TRBD1 identical over 8 bases. CDR3 length: 16 residues. The V gene end was trimmed by 4 bases and the J gene end by 4 bases; junction bases not matched to a gene: 11.

The chain employs TRBV21-1 and TRBJ2-5; the table's D gene call, TRBD1, was not cross checked with the DNA. TRBV21-1 counts as a pseudogene. The CDR3 sequence is 14 residues long. CDR3 sequence reads: CASSNTGLEETQYF. CDR3 bases: TGTGCCAGCAGCAATACAGGCTTAGAAGAGACCCAGTACTTC.

The sample holds a few counts of this clonotype. The chain is built from TRBV18 and TRBJ2-7; no reliable D call. The CDR3 contains 12 residues. CDR1 is KGHSH, CDR2 LQKENI, per germline. V lost 1 base to trimming and J lost 6 bases, with 7 bases between them. CDR3 region: CASSPRESEQYF. As DNA, the CDR3 is TGTGCCAGCTCACCACGAGAGAGCGAGCAGTACTTC.

This clonotype was observed many times. J is TRBJ2-7 and V is TRBV27; D remains unclear. This CDR3 comprises 14 residues. The ends were cut back, 4 bases at V and 0 bases at J, with 10 bases in the middle. The V gene's germline CDR1 is MNHEY and CDR2 SMNVEV (reference sequence). The DNA for the CDR3 is TGTGCCAGCAGTTCCCAGACCCTCTCCTACGAGCAGTACTTC. This encodes CASSSQTLSYEQYF.

The V gene is TRBV4-1, the J gene TRBJ1-2, with 9 bases matching TRBD1. From germline, CDR1 is MGHRA and CDR2 YSYEKL. CDR3 length equals 17 residues. With 5 bases clipped from V and 0 bases from J, the junction kept 10 bases outside the gene matches. As DNA, the CDR3 is TGCGCCAGCAGCGACGTTCGGACAGGGGCGACTAACTATGGCTACACCTTC. It yields the protein CASSDVRTGATNYGYTF.

The V gene is TRBV11-2, the J gene TRBJ2-4; 7 bases agree with TRBD1. Germline V CDR1 and CDR2: SGHAT, FQNNGV. The CDR3 has 19 residues. V gave up 0 bases and J gave up 1 base; unmatched junction bases: 12. The CDR3 sequence is CASSLEGTERVGAKNIQYF. CDR3 coding DNA: TGTGCCAGCAGCTTAGAGGGGACAGAGAGGGTAGGGGCCAAAAACATTCAGTACTTC.

The V gene is TRBV7-2, the J gene TRBJ2-7; 7 bases align to TRBD2. The J call is in doubt because the DNA end fits TRBJ2-5 better. The CDR3 runs 13 residues. Germline loops: CDR1 SGHTA, CDR2 FQGNSA. CDR3 sequence: CASRQVSGETQYF. Written as DNA, the CDR3 is TGTGCCAGCAGACAAGTTAGCGGGGAGACCCAGTACTTC.

The CDR3: CASSKEGPLHF. CDR3 bases: TGTGCCAGCAGCAAAGAGGGGCCCCTCCACTTT. The chain joins TRBV21-1 to TRBJ1-6; whether TRBD1, the table's D call, matches the DNA was not checked. TRBV21-1 is a documented pseudogene. The length of the CDR3 is 11 residues.

This clonotype was seen only once. This chain's CDR3 is CASSDVYEQFF. CDR3 DNA: TGTGCCAGCAGTGATGTCTATGAGCAGTTCTTC. V and J are TRBV6-2 or TRBV6-3 and TRBJ2-1; D gene unclear. The germline V and J ends were trimmed by 5 bases and 8 bases, with 7 bases remaining between them. CDR3 size: 11 residues. The germline V gene has CDR1 MNHEY and CDR2 SVGEGT.

The chain carries TRBV6-5 and TRBJ2-5; D is ambiguous. The CDR3 runs to 12 residues. Trimming cost V 6 bases and J 5 bases, with 10 bases left between them. Germline V gene sequence: CDR1 MNHEY, CDR2 SVGAGI. As DNA, the CDR3 is TGTGCCAGCAGGTCCCCTTCGGAGACCCAGTACTTC. This codes for CASRSPSETQYF.

This chain joins TRBV27 and TRBJ2-5; TRBD2 aligns across 16 bases. Germline V lookup: CDR1 MNHEY, CDR2 SMNVEV (reference sequence). The V gene end was trimmed by 3 bases and the J gene end by 5 bases; junction bases not matched to a gene: 9. This CDR3 is 18 amino acids long. This CDR3 is CASSLISGLAGGQETQYF. CDR3 bases: TGTGCCAGCAGTTTGATATCGGGACTAGCGGGGGGGCAGGAGACCCAGTACTTC.

On this clonotype itself: The junction departs from the called germline gene at one end, perhaps through a read error. The chain combines TRBV9 with TRBJ1-1; TRBD1 might be the D (6 bases). The CDR3 is 15 residues long. Looked up from germline, CDR1 is SGDLS and CDR2 is YYNGEE. The CDR3 DNA reads as TGTACCAGCAGCGTAGTGGACAGCTTGAACACTGAAGCTTTCTTT. Translation gives CTSSVVDSLNTEAFF.

This rearrangement joins TRBV6-5 to TRBJ2-7; TRBD2 might be the D (5 bases). The CDR3 totals 15 residues. The germline V gene encodes CDR1 MNHEY and CDR2 SVGAGI. Trimming removed 0 bases from V and 3 bases from J, with 12 bases in between. CDR3 in DNA: TGTGCCAGCAGTTACTCGATCCGGGATCTCTACGAGCAGTACTTC. This translates into CASSYSIRDLYEQYF.

The V gene is TRBV4-3, the J gene TRBJ2-3, with a possible D match to TRBD2 (5 bases). Germline-derived CDR1 and CDR2 are LGHNA and YSLEER. V shed 2 bases and J shed 6 bases, with 21 bases lying between them. The CDR3 spans 17 residues. The CDR3 reads CASSQRPSGSYADTQYF. The CDR3 coding sequence is TGCGCCAGCAGCCAACGACCATCGGGAAGCTATGCGGATACGCAGTATTTT.

This chain uses TRBV7-2 with TRBJ1-1, with D possibly matching TRBD1 (5 bases). V shed 3 bases and J shed 4 bases, with 12 bases lying between them. The CDR3 contains 14 residues. The germline V gene encodes CDR1 SGHTA and CDR2 FQGNSA. For the CDR3, the DNA is TGTGCCAGCAGCTTTGGGGCGGGAGCCACTGAAGCTTTCTTT. Its translation is CASSFGAGATEAFF.

This clonotype was counted between two and nine times. The V call is TRBV4-3, the J call TRBJ1-5, with unresolved D. Germline-derived CDR1 and CDR2 are LGHNA and YSLEER. The ends were cut back, 0 bases at V and 10 bases at J, with 10 bases in the middle. The CDR3 spans 13 residues. CDR3 DNA sequence: TGCGCCAGCAGCCAAGATGGGGAAACCCCCCAGCATTTT. This encodes CASSQDGETPQHF.